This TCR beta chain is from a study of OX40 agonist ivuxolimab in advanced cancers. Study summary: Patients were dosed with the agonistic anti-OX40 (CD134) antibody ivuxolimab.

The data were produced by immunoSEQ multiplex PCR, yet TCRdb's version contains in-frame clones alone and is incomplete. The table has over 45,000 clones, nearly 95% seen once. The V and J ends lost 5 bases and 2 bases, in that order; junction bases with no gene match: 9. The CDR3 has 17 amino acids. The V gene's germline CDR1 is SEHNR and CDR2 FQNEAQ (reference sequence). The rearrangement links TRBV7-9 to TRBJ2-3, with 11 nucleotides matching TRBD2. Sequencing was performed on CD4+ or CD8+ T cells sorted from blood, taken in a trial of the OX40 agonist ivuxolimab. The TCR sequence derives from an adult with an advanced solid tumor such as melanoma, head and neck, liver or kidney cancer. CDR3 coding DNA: TGTGCCAGCAGCCAAAGGACTAGCGGGCCTCTCACAGATACGCAGTATTTT. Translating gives CASSQRTSGPLTDTQYF.